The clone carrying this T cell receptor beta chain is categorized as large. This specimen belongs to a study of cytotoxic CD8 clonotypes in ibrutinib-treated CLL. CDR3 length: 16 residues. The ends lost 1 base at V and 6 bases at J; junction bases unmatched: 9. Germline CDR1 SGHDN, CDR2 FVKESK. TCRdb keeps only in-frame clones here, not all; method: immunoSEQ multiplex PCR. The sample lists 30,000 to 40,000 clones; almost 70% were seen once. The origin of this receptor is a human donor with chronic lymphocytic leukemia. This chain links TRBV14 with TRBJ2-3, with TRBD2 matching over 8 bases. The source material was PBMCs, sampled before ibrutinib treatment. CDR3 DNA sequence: TGTGCCAGCAGCCAAGGGGCGGGAGGCTACTTTGATACGCAGTATTTT. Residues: CASSQGAGGYFDTQYF. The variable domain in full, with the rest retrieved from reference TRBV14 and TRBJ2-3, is EAGVTQFPSHSVIEKGQTVTLRCDPISGHDNLYWYRRVMGKEIKFLLHFVKESKQDESGMPNNRFLAERTGGTYSTLKVQPAELEDSGVYFCASSQGAGGYFDTQYFGPGTRLTVL.